The T cell receptor beta chain described here comes from a study of tissue T cells after allogeneic stem cell transplantation. About this clone itself: Antigen specificity is unknown. Gene names and germline refer to mouse. The CDR3 end lies 1 residue beyond the end of the read and is filled in from the germline J gene.

Study outcomes and limitations: In patients and mice, blood and spleen missed much of tissue repertoire. TCR repertoires tracked anatomic similarity, regardless of disease or transplant status. Shared clones across patients were few; motif clustering revealed tissue-specific shared signatures.

This CDR3 has 14 residues. CDR1 and CDR2 from the germline V gene are LGHDT and YNNKQL (reference sequence). Trimming at V came to 4 bases and at J to 8 bases, leaving 7 bases not matched to a gene. Sequencing was performed with immunoSEQ multiplex PCR; in TCRdb, only in-frame clones are kept and a portion is missing. This sample has about 17,000 clones, with 60% to 75% found just once. The chain has TRBV4 and TRBJ2-2; 7 bases agree with TRBD1. The specimen was spleen. The TCR was taken from a female BALB/c mouse in good health. Strain MHC haplotype: H2-d. The chain's CDR3 is CASSFRTGSGQLYF. The DNA read from the CDR3 is TGTGCCAGCAGCTTCCGGACAGGTTCGGGGCAGCTCTAC.